This T cell receptor (beta chain) was sequenced in a study of blood T cell repertoires in COVID-19. Study context: Spain, Italy and the United States supplied samples that represented acute and convalescent COVID-19. In each case, the material was cDNA or gDNA derived from T cells, B-cell-depleted T cells, or PBMCs.

Per the original data handling: Nucleated cell number was recorded as an estimate derived from reference gene primer amplification. Using immunoSEQ multiplex PCR, the repertoire was profiled, and TCRdb retains in-frame clones only, with some absent. That table gives V, J and clone size, and the DNA gave D and trimming. The sample gives 100,000 to 110,000 clones, approximately 90% of which show up once; less than 2.5% is in the top ten. The CDR3 consists of 14 residues. The ends were cut back, 6 bases at V and 4 bases at J, with 12 bases in the middle. Germline V gene sequence: CDR1 LNHDA, CDR2 SQIVND (reference sequence).

This chain joins TRBV19 and TRBJ2-2; a weak D match, TRBD2 (5 bases). This clonotype was obtained from a man aged 50-60 years with active COVID-19. Material: peripheral blood. CDR3 residues: CASSLLGRTGELFF. The CDR3 coding sequence is TGTGCCAGTAGCTTACTAGGGCGCACCGGGGAGCTGTTTTTT.